This TCR beta chain was found in a study of cytomegalovirus exposure and HLA in healthy donors. Only in-frame clones appear in the TCRdb table, and some are missing; sequencing was by immunoSEQ multiplex PCR. The repertoire holds about 190,000 clones, more than 75% seen once, with about 1.6% in the top ten. The donors were members of the validation cohort comprising 120 subjects, separate from the approximately 630-subject first cohort. V shed 5 bases and J shed 1 base, with 11 bases lying between them. The length of the CDR3 is 14 residues. CDR1 is MDHEN and CDR2 is SYDVKM in the germline V gene. The genes are TRBV28 and TRBJ1-2; D not resolved. The source of this sequence is a woman between 18 and 29 years old in good health and CMV-seronegative. Sequences were obtained from PBMCs. Here the CDR3 reads CASSHPGDNYGYTF. CDR3 nucleotide sequence: TGTGCCAGCAGTCATCCAGGCGATAACTATGGCTACACCTTC.